This record looks at one T cell receptor (beta chain) sequence and its context. The entry originates in a study of technical replicates of blood from several donors. Germline CDR1 MNHNS, CDR2 SASEGT. Trimming stripped 3 bases from V and 9 bases from J, with 24 bases between. The CDR3 sequence is 18 residues long. Generated by immunoSEQ multiplex PCR, the TCRdb table keeps only in-frame clones and is missing some. The table has almost 70,000 clones, approximately 89% seen once. This receptor was obtained from a human donor in good health. Some clones in this sample may be carry-over from other donors' samples. Sample: PBMCs. The J gene is TRBJ1-6, the V gene TRBV6-1, with a possible D match to TRBD1 (5 bases). The CDR3 sequence is CASSELRQPWVRISPLHF. CDR3 DNA: TGTGCCAGCAGTGAGCTACGACAGCCATGGGTCCGGATTTCACCCCTCCACTTT.